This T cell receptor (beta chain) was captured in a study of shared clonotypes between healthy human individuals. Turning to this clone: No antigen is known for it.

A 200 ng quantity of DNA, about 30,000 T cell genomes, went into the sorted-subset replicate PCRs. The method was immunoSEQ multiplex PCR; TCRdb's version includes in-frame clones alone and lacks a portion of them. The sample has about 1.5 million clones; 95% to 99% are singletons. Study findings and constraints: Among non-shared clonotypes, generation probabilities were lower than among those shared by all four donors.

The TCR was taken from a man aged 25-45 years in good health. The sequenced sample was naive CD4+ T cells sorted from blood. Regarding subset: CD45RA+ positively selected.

CDR3 DNA sequence: TGTGCCAGCAGCGTAGACCCCCCAGGGGCCACTCGAGAGACCCAGTACTTC. Its translation is CASSVDPPGATRETQYF. This rearrangement joins TRBV9 to TRBJ2-5; weak D call: TRBD1 (6 bases). V lost 0 bases, J lost 4 bases, and 19 bases lay in between. The CDR3 is made up of 17 amino acids. Germline V CDR1 and CDR2: SGDLS, YYNGEE.